This is a list of T cell receptor beta chains from one sample in a study of CDR3 diversity in severe acne. MiXCR, applied by TCRdb to the PCR reads, yields one record per CDR3 protein. The table has approximately 90,000 distinct CDR3 sequences, 45% to 55% seen once; the top ten hold over 9.5%. Source material: blood. The receptor source for this set is a male donor in good health, serving as a control. Both conserved end residues are part of each CDR3. The D gene is left open where the match is weak. Size is omitted from some rows. Given values are once, few, many or a class for expanded clones.

j_call,clone_size,v_call,d_call,cdr3_aa,cdr3_nt
TRBJ2-5,.,TRBV12-3/TRBV12-4,.,CASRQGSETQYF,TGTGCCAGCAGGCAGGGCTCGGAGACCCAGTACTTC
TRBJ2-1,.,TRBV7-9,TRBD1,CASSLATGGGVHEQFF,TGTGCCAGCAGCTTAGCGACAGGGGGTGGGGTCCATGAGCAGTTCTTC
TRBJ1-4,.,TRBV25-1,.,CASSQGEKLFF,TGTGCCAGCAGTCAGGGCGAAAAACTGTTTTTT
TRBJ1-5,few,TRBV20-1,.,CSARDNQGNQPQHF,TGCAGTGCTAGAGATAACCAGGGGAATCAGCCCCAGCATTTT
TRBJ2-7,.,TRBV3-1,TRBD2,CASSSRLAGYEQYF,TGTGCCAGCAGCTCACGACTAGCGGGCTACGAGCAGTACTTC
TRBJ2-2,.,TRBV7-9,.,CASSLMGVPTGELFF,TGTGCCAGCAGCTTAATGGGAGTCCCAACCGGGGAGCTGTTTTTT
TRBJ2-7,.,TRBV25-1,.,CASSVEFRGNRNEQYF,TGTGCCAGCAGCGTAGAGTTCCGGGGGAATCGAAACGAGCAGTACTTC
TRBJ1-1,few,TRBV30,.,CAWSALGGTRNTEAFF,TGTGCCTGGAGTGCCCTTGGGGGGACCCGTAACACTGAAGCTTTCTTT
TRBJ1-2,few,TRBV2,.,CASSETKVDYGYTF,TGTGCCAGCAGTGAAACCAAAGTGGACTATGGCTACACCTTC
TRBJ1-1,.,TRBV10-3,.,CAGRRDQSTEAFF,TGTGCCGGACGCCGGGACCAGAGCACTGAAGCTTTCTTT
TRBJ2-6,.,TRBV7-9,.,CTSNPSRTSGANVLTF,TGTACCAGCAACCCCAGCAGAACCTCTGGGGCCAACGTCCTGACTTTC
TRBJ2-7,.,TRBV5-1,TRBD1,CASSLRQGNIYEQYF,TGCGCCAGCAGCTTGAGACAGGGGAACATCTACGAGCAGTACTTC
TRBJ2-7,medium-sized,TRBV6-6,.,CASSYSTSLDEQYF,TGTGCCAGCAGTTACTCGACTAGTCTCGACGAGCAGTACTTC
TRBJ2-1,medium-sized,TRBV7-9,.,CASSLGLAPNEQFF,TGTGCCAGCAGCTTAGGGCTGGCTCCCAATGAGCAGTTCTTC
TRBJ1-1,.,TRBV12-3/TRBV12-4,.,CASRRRETTEAFF,TGTGCCAGCAGACGCAGGGAGACGACTGAAGCTTTCTTT
TRBJ1-5,once,TRBV20-1,TRBD1,CSAHRVGQGFQPQHF,TGCAGTGCTCATCGCGTGGGACAGGGGTTTCAGCCCCAGCATTTT
TRBJ1-4,.,TRBV5-1,.,CASSFGLPNEKLFF,TGCGCCAGCAGCTTTGGACTACCAAATGAAAAACTGTTTTTT
TRBJ2-3,.,TRBV6-4,TRBD2,CASSATAGVTDTQYF,TGTGCCAGCAGTGCCACCGCGGGGGTCACAGATACGCAGTATTTT
TRBJ2-7,many,TRBV6-2/TRBV6-3,TRBD2,CASSPAGTSGSHASYEQYF,TGTGCCAGCAGCCCAGCCGGGACTAGCGGGAGTCATGCCTCCTACGAGCAGTACTTC
TRBJ1-2,.,TRBV20-1,TRBD1,CSANSTGERTPGSCGYTF,TGCAGTGCAAATTCTACAGGGGAGAGAACACCGGGGAGCTGTGGCTACACCTTC
TRBJ2-7,.,TRBV5-1,.,CASSEDGGTYERYF,TGCGCTAGCAGTGAAGATGGAGGGACCTACGAGCGGTACTTC
TRBJ2-2,.,TRBV27,.,CASGTSGELFF,TGTGCCAGCGGTACAAGCGGGGAGCTGTTTTTT
TRBJ1-2,.,TRBV25-1,.,CASGEFDRGIDYGYTF,TGTGCCAGCGGTGAATTTGATAGGGGTATCGACTATGGCTACACCTTC
TRBJ2-7,few,TRBV25-1,TRBD2,CASSKTSGYEQYF,TGTGCCAGCAGCAAGACTAGCGGTTACGAGCAGTACTTC
TRBJ1-4,.,TRBV20-1,TRBD1,CSASSELGQGVEKLFF,TGCAGTGCCAGCAGTGAATTGGGACAGGGGGTCGAAAAACTGTTTTTT
TRBJ1-2,.,TRBV5-4,.,CASSSDRQGSPSILVMGLDYGYTF,.
TRBJ1-2,few,TRBV10-3,.,CAISESTGAYGYTF,TGTGCCATCAGTGAGTCGACAGGCGCCTATGGCTACACCTTC
TRBJ2-2,many,TRBV13,.,CASSQETTGELFF,TGTGCCAGCAGCCAAGAGACCACCGGGGAGCTGTTTTTT
TRBJ2-5,once,TRBV7-9,TRBD1,CASSATGGAETQYF,TGTGCCAGCAGCGCGACAGGGGGCGCGGAGACCCAGTACTTC
TRBJ1-2,.,TRBV25-1,TRBD1,CASSQTGGHYGYTF,TGTGCCAGCAGTCAAACAGGGGGCCACTATGGCTACACCTTC
TRBJ2-5,.,TRBV10-2,TRBD2,CASSLRGGGETQYF,TGCGCCAGCAGCTTGCGGGGGGGCGGGGAGACCCAGTACTTC
TRBJ2-5,many,TRBV2,.,CASSEDRAGSETQYF,TGTGCCAGCAGTGAAGACAGGGCCGGATCGGAGACCCAGTACTTC
TRBJ2-3,many,TRBV5-8,TRBD1,CASSLNGQGTDTQYF,TGTGCCAGCAGCTTAAACGGACAGGGCACAGATACGCAGTATTTT
TRBJ1-2,many,TRBV4-1,.,CASSQEGQVQYGYTF,TGCGCCAGCAGCCAAGAGGGGCAGGTCCAATATGGCTACACCTTC
TRBJ2-5,.,TRBV6-5,.,CASSYRGTGLRETQYF,TGTGCCAGCAGTTACCGTGGGACGGGCCTAAGAGAGACCCAGTACTTC
TRBJ1-5,.,TRBV4-2,.,CASSQEGTVDQPQHF,TGTGCCAGCAGCCAAGAAGGGACCGTCGATCAGCCCCAGCATTTT
TRBJ2-3,few,TRBV10-3,.,CAISVGGSGGTDTQYF,TGTGCCATCAGCGTGGGAGGTAGCGGAGGCACAGATACGCAGTATTTT